The 9 T cell receptor beta chains in this list originate from one sample, sequenced in a study of T cell repertoires in cytomegalovirus infection. TCRdb called the reads again in MiXCR, with one record for every CDR3 protein. Of roughly 280,000 distinct CDR3 sequences in the sample, approximately 10% are singletons; the top ten hold approximately 16%. The source material was PBMCs. Receptors were obtained from a human donor in good health (CMV status not recorded). Some clones in this sample may be carry-over from other donors' samples.

This clonotype has at least ten counts. The chain links TRBV7-2 to TRBJ1-5; a weak D match, TRBD1 (6 bases). The CDR3 length is 14 residues. The V and J ends lost 2 bases and 6 bases respectively, with 11 bases between them. Germline lookup yields CDR1 SGHTA and CDR2 FQGNSA. The CDR3 here is CASSLKGGGQPQHF. As DNA, the CDR3 is TGTGCCAGCAGCTTAAAGGGAGGGGGTCAGCCCCAGCATTTT.

CDR3 protein: CASSLSGQGALGYTF. In DNA, the CDR3 is TGTGCCAGCAGTTTATCAGGCCAGGGGGCGCTTGGCTACACCTTC. This chain uses TRBV28 with TRBJ1-2; 8 bases align to TRBD1. J was trimmed by 7 bases and V by 1 base; bases with no gene match: 8. Per germline, CDR1 MDHEN and CDR2 SYDVKM. CDR3 length: 15 amino acids.

This clonotype showed up just a few times. The rearrangement links TRBV5-1 to TRBJ2-5; 8 nucleotides agree with TRBD2. The length of the CDR3 is 15 residues. J was trimmed by 1 base and V by 3 bases; bases with no gene match: 5. In germline, CDR1 is SGHRS, CDR2 YFSETQ. CDR3 residues: CASSSRGELQETQYF. The DNA for the CDR3 is TGCGCCAGCAGCTCGCGGGGGGAACTCCAAGAGACCCAGTACTTC.

This chain connects TRBV29-1 to TRBJ2-1, with D unclear. CDR1 is SQVTM and CDR2 is ANQGSEA in the germline V gene. CDR3 length: 12 residues. The V end was cut by 4 bases, the J end by 12 bases, with 16 bases between. The CDR3 coding sequence is TGCAGCGTTGTAGTCACAACCCTTGGGCAGTTCTTC. Its protein product is CSVVVTTLGQFF.

This clonotype was found many times. The chain carries TRBV10-3 and TRBJ2-1, with 10 bases lining up with TRBD1. CDR1 ENHRY and CDR2 SYGVKD come from the germline V gene. Losses at the gene ends were 8 bases for V and 10 bases for J; bases not matched to a gene: 8. The CDR3 spans 13 residues. The CDR3 sequence: CAISAGTGDEQFF. CDR3 in DNA: TGTGCCATCTCTGCCGGGACAGGGGACGAGCAGTTCTTC.

This clonotype came up many times. The chain has TRBV24-1 and TRBJ2-2; D uncertain. Germline loops: CDR1 KGHDR, CDR2 SFDVKD. The V gene lost 0 bases and the J gene lost 4 bases, with 8 bases spanning the gap. The length of the CDR3 is 15 residues. The CDR3 DNA is TGTGCCACCAGTGATTTGAGGGTGATCACCGGGGAGCTGTTTTTT. It translates to CATSDLRVITGELFF.

This clonotype appeared many times. CDR3 nucleotides: TGTGCCAGCAGCTCCGGGACTAACTACGAGCAGTACTTC. Translating gives CASSSGTNYEQYF. The chain links TRBV12-3 or TRBV12-4 to TRBJ2-7; 7 nucleotides match TRBD2. V shed 6 bases, J shed 3 bases, and the junction held 5 bases outside the gene matches. This CDR3 is built from 13 residues.

The table lists this clonotype with many counts. V gene TRBV12-3 or TRBV12-4 combines with J gene TRBJ2-7; D remains ambiguous. V lost 1 base, J lost 6 bases, and 7 bases lay in between. This CDR3 has 12 residues. DNA for the CDR3: TGTGCCAGCAGTTTAGTAGTTGGCGAGCAGTACTTC. Translation: CASSLVVGEQYF.

In its sample, this clonotype was seen many times. The gene calls are TRBV7-2 and TRBJ1-4; the match to TRBD1 covers 8 bases. This CDR3 spans 16 amino acids. The V and J ends lost 6 bases and 4 bases, in that order; junction bases with no gene match: 10. CDR1 and CDR2 (germline): SGHTA, FQGNSA. The CDR3, as DNA: TGTGCCAGCAGGCAAATTTCAGGGGGCAGTAATGAAAAACTGTTTTTT. Translating gives CASRQISGGSNEKLFF.